The clone carrying this T cell receptor beta chain was picked up one time. This specimen comes from a study of blood T cell repertoires in COVID-19. At the level of the study: Acute and convalescent COVID-19 samples came from the United States, Italy and Spain.

Per germline, CDR1 MNHNS and CDR2 SASEGT. V shed 4 bases and J shed 5 bases, with 11 bases lying between them. The CDR3 runs 13 residues. Repertoires were generated with immunoSEQ multiplex PCR, while TCRdb's copy carries only in-frame clones and drops some. The sample has under 300,000 clones, around 86% seen once; the top ten hold roughly 15%. Participant age was roughly 18 to 95 years, and participants resided in 20 to 30 US areas. Sample: PBMCs or T cells enriched from blood (not recorded which). The rearrangement links TRBV6-1 to TRBJ1-2; TRBD1 is a possible D gene (6 bases). The receptor was derived from a man between 18 and 35 years old who had recovered from COVID-19. In DNA, the CDR3 is TGTGCCAGCAGTGCAGCTACAGGGTATGGCTACACCTTC. Translating gives CASSAATGYGYTF.